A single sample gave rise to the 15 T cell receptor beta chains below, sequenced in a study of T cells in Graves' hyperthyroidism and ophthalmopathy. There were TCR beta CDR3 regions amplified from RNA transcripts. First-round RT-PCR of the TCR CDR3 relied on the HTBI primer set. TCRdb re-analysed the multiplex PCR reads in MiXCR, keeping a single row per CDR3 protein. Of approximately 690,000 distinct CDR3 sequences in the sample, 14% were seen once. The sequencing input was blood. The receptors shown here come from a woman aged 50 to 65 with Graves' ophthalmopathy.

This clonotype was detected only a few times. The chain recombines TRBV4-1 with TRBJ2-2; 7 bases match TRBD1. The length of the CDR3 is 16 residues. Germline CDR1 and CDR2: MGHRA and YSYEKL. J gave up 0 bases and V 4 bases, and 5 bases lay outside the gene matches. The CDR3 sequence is CASSPIGTANTGELFF. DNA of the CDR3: TGCGCCAGCAGCCCCATCGGGACAGCGAACACCGGGGAGCTGTTTTTT.

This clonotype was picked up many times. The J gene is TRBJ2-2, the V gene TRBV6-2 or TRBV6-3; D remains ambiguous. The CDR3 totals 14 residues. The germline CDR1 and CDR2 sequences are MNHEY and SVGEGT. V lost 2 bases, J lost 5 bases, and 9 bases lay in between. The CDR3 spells CASSYGTPTGELFF. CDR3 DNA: TGTGCCAGCAGTTACGGAACCCCTACCGGGGAGCTGTTTTTT.

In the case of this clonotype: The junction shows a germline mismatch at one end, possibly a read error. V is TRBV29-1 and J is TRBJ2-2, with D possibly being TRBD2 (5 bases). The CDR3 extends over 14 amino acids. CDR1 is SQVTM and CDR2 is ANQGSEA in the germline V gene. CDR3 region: CSVELLVDTGDLFF. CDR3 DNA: TGCAGCGTTGAGCTACTAGTCGACACCGGGGATCTGTTTTTT.

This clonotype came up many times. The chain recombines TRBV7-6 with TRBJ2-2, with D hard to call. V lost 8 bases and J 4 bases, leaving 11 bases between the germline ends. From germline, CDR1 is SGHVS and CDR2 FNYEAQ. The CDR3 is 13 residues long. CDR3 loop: CASSSPGTGELFF. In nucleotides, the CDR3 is TGTGCCAGCTCCTCGCCGGGCACCGGGGAGCTGTTTTTT.

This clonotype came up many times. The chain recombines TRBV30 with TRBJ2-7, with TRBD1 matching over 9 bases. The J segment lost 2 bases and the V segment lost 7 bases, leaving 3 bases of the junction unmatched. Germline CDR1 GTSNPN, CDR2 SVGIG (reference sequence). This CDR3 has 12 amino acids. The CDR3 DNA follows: TGTGCCTCGGGACAGGGAACCTACGAGCAGTACTTC. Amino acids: CASGQGTYEQYF.

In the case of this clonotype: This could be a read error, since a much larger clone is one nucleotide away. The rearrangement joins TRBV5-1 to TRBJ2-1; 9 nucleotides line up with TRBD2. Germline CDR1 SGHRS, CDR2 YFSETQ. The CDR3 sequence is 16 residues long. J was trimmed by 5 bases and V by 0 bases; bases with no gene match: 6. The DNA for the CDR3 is TGCGCCAGCAGCTTGGTCGCTAGCGGGACCCACAATGAGCAGTTCTTC. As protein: CASSLVASGTHNEQFF.

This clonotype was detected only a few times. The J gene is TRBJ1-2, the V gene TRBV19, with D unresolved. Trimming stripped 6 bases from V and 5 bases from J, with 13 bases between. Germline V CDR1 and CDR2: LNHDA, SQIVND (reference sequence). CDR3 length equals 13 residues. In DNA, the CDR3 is TGTGCCAGTAGATCGCCAGGAGATTATGGCTACACCTTC. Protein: CASRSPGDYGYTF.

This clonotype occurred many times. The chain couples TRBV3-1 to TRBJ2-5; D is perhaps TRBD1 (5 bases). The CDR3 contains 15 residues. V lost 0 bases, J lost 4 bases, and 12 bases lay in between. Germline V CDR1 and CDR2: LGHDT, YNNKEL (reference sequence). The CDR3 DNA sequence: TGTGCCAGCAGCCAAGATTTAGGGGCAGGAGAGACCCAGTACTTC. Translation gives CASSQDLGAGETQYF.

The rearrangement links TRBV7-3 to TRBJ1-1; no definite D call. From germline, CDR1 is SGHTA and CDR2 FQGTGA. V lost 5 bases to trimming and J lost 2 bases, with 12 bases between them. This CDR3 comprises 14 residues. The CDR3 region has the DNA TGTGCCAGCAGCAGTTACGCAGGCAACACTGAAGCTTTCTTT. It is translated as CASSSYAGNTEAFF.

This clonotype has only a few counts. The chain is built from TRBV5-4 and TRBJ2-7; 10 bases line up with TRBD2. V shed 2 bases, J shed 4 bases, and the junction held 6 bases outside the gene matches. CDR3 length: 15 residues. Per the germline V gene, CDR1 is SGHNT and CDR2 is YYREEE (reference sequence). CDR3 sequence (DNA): TGTGCCAGCAGCTTTTCGTCTAGCGGGAGTTACGAGCAGTACTTC. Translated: CASSFSSSGSYEQYF.

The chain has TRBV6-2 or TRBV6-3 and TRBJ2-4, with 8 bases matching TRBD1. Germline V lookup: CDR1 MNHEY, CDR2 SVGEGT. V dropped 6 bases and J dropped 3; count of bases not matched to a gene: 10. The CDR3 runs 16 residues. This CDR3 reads CASRTRGQLYKNIQYF. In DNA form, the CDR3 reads TGTGCCAGCAGGACCAGGGGGCAGCTGTACAAAAACATTCAGTACTTC.

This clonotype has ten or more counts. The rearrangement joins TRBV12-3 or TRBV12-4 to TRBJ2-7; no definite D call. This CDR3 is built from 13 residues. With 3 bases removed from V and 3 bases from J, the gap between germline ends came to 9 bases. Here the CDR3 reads CASSFSARYEQYF. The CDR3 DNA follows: TGTGCCAGCAGTTTTTCAGCCCGCTACGAGCAGTACTTC.

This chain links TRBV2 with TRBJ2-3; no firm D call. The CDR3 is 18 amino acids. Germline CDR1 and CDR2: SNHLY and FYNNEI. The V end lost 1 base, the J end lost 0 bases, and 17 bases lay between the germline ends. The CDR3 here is CASSEEIQAAASTDTQYF. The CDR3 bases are TGTGCCAGCAGTGAAGAAATTCAGGCAGCCGCTAGCACAGATACGCAGTATTTT.

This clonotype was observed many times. CDR3 bases: TGTGCCAGCAGTTCCGGGACAGCATTTTATGGCTACACCTTC. This codes for CASSSGTAFYGYTF. This chain links TRBV12-3 or TRBV12-4 with TRBJ1-2; TRBD1 matches at 7 bases. V shed 4 bases, J shed 5 bases, and the junction held 7 bases outside the gene matches. The CDR3 spans 14 residues.

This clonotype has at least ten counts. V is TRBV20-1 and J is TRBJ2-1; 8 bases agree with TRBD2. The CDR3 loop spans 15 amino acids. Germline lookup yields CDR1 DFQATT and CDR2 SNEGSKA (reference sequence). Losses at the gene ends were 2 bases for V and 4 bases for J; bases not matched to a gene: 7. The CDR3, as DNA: TGCAGTGCTAGACGTCCACGGGGGGGGTACAATGAGCAGTTCTTC. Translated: CSARRPRGGYNEQFF.